These 22 T cell receptor beta chains came from one sample sequenced in a study of blood T cell repertoires in COVID-19. Some clones are missing from TCRdb's copy, which holds only in-frame ones; the method was immunoSEQ multiplex PCR. The table lists some 120,000 clones, approximately 90% of them singletons, with approximately 8.1% in the top ten. Source material: peripheral blood. The receptors shown here come from a man in his fifties or sixties with acute or convalescent COVID-19.

The chain joins TRBV11-2 to TRBJ2-7, with D unclear. The length of the CDR3 is 13 residues. Per germline, CDR1 SGHAT and CDR2 FQNNGV. Trimming took 2 bases from V and 5 from J, leaving 10 bases between them. CDR3 coding DNA: TGTGCCAGCAGCTTATCCCCGCGGAACGAGCAGTACTTC. It yields the protein CASSLSPRNEQYF.

The J gene is TRBJ2-3, the V gene TRBV20-1; TRBD1 aligns across 10 bases. Germline V gene sequence: CDR1 DFQATT, CDR2 SNEGSKA (reference sequence). Trimming removed 3 bases from V and 4 bases from J; junction bases left unmatched: 10. The length of the CDR3 is 16 residues. The CDR3 DNA is TGCAGTGCTAGTGCGTGGGGGACAGGGGAAGCAGATACGCAGTATTTT. Translation gives CSASAWGTGEADTQYF.

V usage is TRBV5-8 and J usage is TRBJ2-5; 9 nucleotides line up with TRBD1. Germline V gene lookup returns CDR1 SGHTS and CDR2 YDEGEE. The CDR3 sequence is 15 residues long. The V and J ends lost 4 bases and 4 bases, in that order; junction bases with no gene match: 8. CDR3 loop: CASSRGQGGGETQYF. In DNA, the CDR3 is TGTGCCAGCAGCAGGGGACAGGGAGGTGGAGAGACCCAGTACTTC.

The chain employs TRBV19 and TRBJ1-1; D is ambiguous. Germline-derived CDR1 and CDR2 are LNHDA and SQIVND (reference sequence). The CDR3 is 14 residues long. The V end lost 7 bases, the J end lost 0 bases, and 12 bases lay between the germline ends. The CDR3 spells CASNLRALNTEAFF. As DNA, the CDR3 is TGTGCCAGTAATCTGCGGGCCCTGAACACTGAAGCTTTCTTT.

The CDR3 coding sequence is TGTGCCAGTAGTTCGGAGGGTTCGAGAAGCACAGATACGCAGTATTTT. This sequence encodes CASSSEGSRSTDTQYF. V usage is TRBV19 and J usage is TRBJ2-3, with D possibly being TRBD2 (6 bases). The germline V gene encodes CDR1 LNHDA and CDR2 SQIVND (reference sequence). The CDR3 consists of 16 residues. V was trimmed by 5 bases and J by 0 bases, leaving 15 bases between them.

J is TRBJ1-6 and V is TRBV28; 9 bases align to TRBD1. The CDR3 is made up of 14 amino acids. CDR1 and CDR2 (germline): MDHEN, SYDVKM. V lost 6 bases, J lost 9 bases, and 6 bases stayed unmatched. The CDR3 sequence is CASRKQGAVSPLHF. The CDR3 nucleotides are TGTGCCAGCAGAAAACAGGGGGCAGTTTCACCCCTCCACTTT.

V and J are TRBV5-1 and TRBJ2-3; D unclear. V was shortened by 4 bases and J by 5 bases, with 5 bases between the two germline ends. This CDR3 is 11 amino acids long. CDR1 is SGHRS, CDR2 YFSETQ, per germline. The CDR3 nucleotides are TGCGCCAGCAGCCTAGGAGATACGCAGTATTTT. Translated, it gives CASSLGDTQYF.

The sample holds one count of this clone. The chain is built from TRBV27 and TRBJ2-7, with TRBD1 matching over 12 bases. The CDR3 is 15 amino acids. Germline trimming cut 5 bases from V and 6 bases from J; bases unmatched to any gene: 8. CDR1 is MNHEY and CDR2 is SMNVEV in the germline V gene (reference sequence). The CDR3 nucleotides read TGTGCCAGCAGTCCACCGGGACAGGGGGCTATCGAGCAGTACTTC. Its translation is CASSPPGQGAIEQYF.

The J gene is TRBJ2-4, the V gene TRBV29-1; a weak D match, TRBD1 (6 bases). The CDR3 loop spans 15 amino acids. Trimming took off 6 bases at V and 1 base at J, with 16 bases between the two ends. CDR1 SQVTM and CDR2 ANQGSEA come from the germline V gene. The CDR3 sequence is CSVVTGSWAKNIQYF. CDR3 nucleotide sequence: TGCAGCGTCGTTACAGGGTCGTGGGCCAAAAACATTCAGTACTTC.

This chain connects TRBV29-1 to TRBJ2-1; 7 nucleotides match TRBD2. V gave up 4 bases and J gave up 0 bases; unmatched junction bases: 3. This CDR3 contains 14 residues. Germline CDR1 and CDR2: SQVTM and ANQGSEA. CDR3 region: CSVGGRASYNEQFF. In nucleotides, the CDR3 is TGCAGCGTTGGGGGGAGGGCCTCCTACAATGAGCAGTTCTTC.

This clone came up once. This rearrangement joins TRBV18 to TRBJ2-1, with D maybe TRBD1 (6 bases). The CDR3 has 13 amino acids. CDR1 KGHSH and CDR2 LQKENI come from the germline V gene. With 2 bases removed from V and 12 bases from J, the gap between germline ends came to 14 bases. The CDR3 protein is CASSPSEYRAQFF. DNA of the CDR3: TGTGCCAGCTCACCAAGCGAATACAGGGCGCAGTTCTTC.

V usage is TRBV30 and J usage is TRBJ2-7; possibly TRBD1 for D (5 bases). Germline assignment: CDR1 GTSNPN and CDR2 SVGIG (reference sequence). The V end lost 0 bases, the J end lost 2 bases, and 17 bases lay between the germline ends. The CDR3 contains 16 residues. DNA of the CDR3: TGTGCCTGGAGTGTCCCCTGGGAACAGGCTCCCTACGAGCAGTACTTC. As protein: CAWSVPWEQAPYEQYF.

About this clone itself: The sample carries other DNA sequences with the same CDR3. This chain links TRBV6-1 with TRBJ2-2, with TRBD2 matching over 11 bases. Germline V CDR1 and CDR2: MNHNS, SASEGT. V shed 4 bases and J 4 bases; nucleotides not matched to a gene: 5. The CDR3 consists of 16 residues. In DNA, the CDR3 is TGTGCCAGCAGTGCCCTAGCGGGAGGCAGCACCGGGGAGCTGTTTTTT. It encodes CASSALAGGSTGELFF.

J is TRBJ1-1 and V is TRBV6-5; D remains ambiguous. V gave up 8 bases and J gave up 3 bases, with 13 bases separating them. This CDR3 is 13 amino acids long. Germline lookup yields CDR1 MNHEY and CDR2 SVGAGI. CDR3 coding DNA: TGTGCCAGCGTGGTGAGAATAGACACTGAAGCTTTCTTT. This encodes CASVVRIDTEAFF.

The chain couples TRBV6-5 to TRBJ1-3; unclear D gene. The CDR3 extends over 15 amino acids. V shed 8 bases and J shed 0 bases, with 14 bases lying between them. Germline CDR1 is MNHEY and CDR2 is SVGAGI. The CDR3 is CASSEPRLSGNTIYF. The CDR3 DNA reads TGTGCCAGCTCTGAGCCTAGGCTCTCTGGAAACACCATATATTTT.

J is TRBJ1-1 and V is TRBV7-9, with D possibly matching TRBD1 (5 bases). CDR3 length equals 14 residues. Trimming removed 4 bases from V and 1 base from J, with 10 bases in between. CDR1 and CDR2 (germline): SEHNR, FQNEAQ (reference sequence). CDR3 sequence: CASSYLGGNTEAFF. DNA for the CDR3: TGTGCCAGCAGCTATCTGGGGGGGAACACTGAAGCTTTCTTT.

This sequence joins TRBV3-1 (or the pseudogene TRBV3-2) and TRBJ2-3; 9 bases align to TRBD1. Germline assignment: CDR1 LGHDT and CDR2 YNNKEL (reference sequence). The ends lost 2 bases at V and 5 bases at J; junction bases unmatched: 8. The CDR3 has 16 amino acids. For the CDR3, the DNA is TGTGCCAGCAGCCAACCTACAGGGGGCAAGAAAGATACGCAGTATTTT. It translates to CASSQPTGGKKDTQYF.

The chain recombines TRBV19 with TRBJ2-1; 7 bases match TRBD2. V was clipped by 10 bases and J by 13 bases; unmatched bases: 16. The germline V gene encodes CDR1 LNHDA and CDR2 SQIVND (reference sequence). The CDR3 length is 13 residues. The CDR3 nucleotides are TGTGCCATTTTGGATCTTTTAAGCGGGACCCAGTTCTTC. This translates into CAILDLLSGTQFF.

The sample holds one count of this clone. The chain has TRBV11-1 and TRBJ2-3, with 8 bases aligning to TRBD1. CDR3 length equals 15 residues. CDR1 is SGHAT, CDR2 FQDESV, per germline (reference sequence). The V and J ends lost 8 bases and 3 bases, in that order; junction bases with no gene match: 10. The CDR3 region has the DNA TGTGCCAGCGGATCTTGGACAGGGAAGACAGATACGCAGTATTTT. It is translated as CASGSWTGKTDTQYF.

Concerning this clone itself: The same CDR3 is also encoded by other DNA sequences in this sample. V usage is TRBV7-6 and J usage is TRBJ2-7; D perhaps matches TRBD1 (6 bases). The CDR3 is 14 residues long. CDR1 is SGHVS and CDR2 is FNYEAQ in the germline V gene. V was clipped by 5 bases and J by 0 bases, with 11 bases between them. CDR3 in DNA: TGTGCCAGCAGCCTACGGGACACCTCCTACGAGCAGTACTTC. Its translation: CASSLRDTSYEQYF.

V gene TRBV9 combines with J gene TRBJ1-2; possibly TRBD1 for D (6 bases). Deletions cut 3 bases from V and 7 bases from J, with 16 bases between. In germline, CDR1 is SGDLS, CDR2 YYNGEE. The CDR3 length is 14 residues. The CDR3 DNA reads TGTGCCAGCAGCGAGGGGAGGGGGATAGGTGGCTACACCTTC. This gives the protein CASSEGRGIGGYTF.

This clone was counted between two and nine times. J is TRBJ2-1 and V is TRBV24-1; TRBD2 matches 16 bases. Germline V gene sequence: CDR1 KGHDR, CDR2 SFDVKD. Losses at the gene ends were 4 bases for V and 3 bases for J; bases not matched to a gene: 8. This CDR3 has 19 residues. CDR3 loop: CATSEPGLAGGPYYNEQFF. CDR3 DNA: TGTGCCACCAGTGAACCGGGACTAGCGGGAGGGCCTTACTACAATGAGCAGTTCTTC.